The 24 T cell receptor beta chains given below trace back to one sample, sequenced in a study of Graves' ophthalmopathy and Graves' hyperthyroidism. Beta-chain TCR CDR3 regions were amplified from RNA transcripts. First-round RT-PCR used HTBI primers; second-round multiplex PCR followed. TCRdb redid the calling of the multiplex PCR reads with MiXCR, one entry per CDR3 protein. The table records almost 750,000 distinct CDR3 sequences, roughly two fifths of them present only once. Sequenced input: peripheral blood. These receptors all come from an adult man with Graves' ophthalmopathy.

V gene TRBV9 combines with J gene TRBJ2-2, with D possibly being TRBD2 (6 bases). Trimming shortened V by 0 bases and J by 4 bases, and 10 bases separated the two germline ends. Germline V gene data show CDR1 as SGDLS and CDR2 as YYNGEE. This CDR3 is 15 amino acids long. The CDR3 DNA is TGTGCCAGCAGCGTAGCTCCGACTAGCACCGGGGAGCTGTTTTTT. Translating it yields CASSVAPTSTGELFF.

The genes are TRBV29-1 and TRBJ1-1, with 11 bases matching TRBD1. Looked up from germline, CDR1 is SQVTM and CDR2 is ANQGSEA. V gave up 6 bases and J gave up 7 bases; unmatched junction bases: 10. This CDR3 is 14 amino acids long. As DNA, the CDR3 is TGCAGCGTGGGGGGAGGGACAGGGGGTATTGAAGCTTTCTTT. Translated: CSVGGGTGGIEAFF.

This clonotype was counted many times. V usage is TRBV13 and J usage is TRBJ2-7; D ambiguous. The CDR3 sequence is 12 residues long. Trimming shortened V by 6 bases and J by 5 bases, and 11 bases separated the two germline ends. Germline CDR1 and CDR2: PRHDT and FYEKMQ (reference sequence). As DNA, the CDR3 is TGTGCCAGCAGTCAGGAGTCGAACGAGCAGTACTTC. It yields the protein CASSQESNEQYF.

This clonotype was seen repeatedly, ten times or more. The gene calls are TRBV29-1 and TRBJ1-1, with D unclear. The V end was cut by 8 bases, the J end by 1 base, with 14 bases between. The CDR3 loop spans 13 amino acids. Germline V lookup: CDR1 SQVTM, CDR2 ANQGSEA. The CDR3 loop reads CSLWTPGNTEAFF. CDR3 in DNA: TGCAGCCTATGGACGCCCGGGAACACTGAAGCTTTCTTT. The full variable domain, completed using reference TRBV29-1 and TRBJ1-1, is SAVISQKPSRDICQRGTSLTIQCQVDSQVTMMFWYRQQPGQSLTLIATANQGSEATYESGFVIDKFPISRPNLTFSTLTVSNMSPEDSSIYLCSLWTPGNTEAFFGQGTRLTVV.

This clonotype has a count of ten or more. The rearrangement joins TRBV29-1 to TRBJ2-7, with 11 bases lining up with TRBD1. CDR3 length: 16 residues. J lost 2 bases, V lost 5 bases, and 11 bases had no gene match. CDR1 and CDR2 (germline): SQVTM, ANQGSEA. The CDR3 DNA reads TGCAGCGTTCGACCGGGACAGGGGGTAAAGGCCTACGAGCAGTACTTC. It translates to CSVRPGQGVKAYEQYF.

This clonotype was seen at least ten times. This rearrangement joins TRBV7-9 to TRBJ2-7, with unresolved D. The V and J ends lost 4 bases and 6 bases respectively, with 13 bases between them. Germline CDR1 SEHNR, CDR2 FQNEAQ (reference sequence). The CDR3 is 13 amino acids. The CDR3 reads CASSSAEKGEQYF. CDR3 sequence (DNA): TGTGCCAGCAGCTCCGCAGAGAAAGGCGAGCAGTACTTC. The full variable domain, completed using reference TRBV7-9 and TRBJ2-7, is DTGVSQNPRHKITKRGQNVTFRCDPISEHNRLYWYRQTLGQGPEFLTYFQNEAQLEKSRLLSDRFSAERPKGSFSTLEIQRTEQGDSAMYLCASSSAEKGEQYFGPGTRLTVT.

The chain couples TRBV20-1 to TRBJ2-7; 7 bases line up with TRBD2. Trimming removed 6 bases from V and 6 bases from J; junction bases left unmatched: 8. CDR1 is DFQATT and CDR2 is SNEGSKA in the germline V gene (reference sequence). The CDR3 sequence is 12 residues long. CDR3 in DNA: TGCAGTGCCGGCCGGGAGGTGGGCGAGCAGTACTTC. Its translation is CSAGREVGEQYF.

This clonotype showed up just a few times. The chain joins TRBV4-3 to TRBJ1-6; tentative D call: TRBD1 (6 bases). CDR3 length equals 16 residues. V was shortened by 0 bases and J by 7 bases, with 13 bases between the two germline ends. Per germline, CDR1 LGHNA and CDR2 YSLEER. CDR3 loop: CASSQERGRGNSPLHF. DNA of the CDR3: TGCGCCAGCAGCCAAGAGAGGGGCAGGGGAAATTCACCCCTCCACTTT.

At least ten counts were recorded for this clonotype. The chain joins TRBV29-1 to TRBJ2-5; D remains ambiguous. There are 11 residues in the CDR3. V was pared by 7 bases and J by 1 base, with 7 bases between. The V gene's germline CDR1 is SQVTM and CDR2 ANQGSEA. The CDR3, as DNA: TGCAGCGCCTACACCCAAGAGACCCAGTACTTC. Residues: CSAYTQETQYF.

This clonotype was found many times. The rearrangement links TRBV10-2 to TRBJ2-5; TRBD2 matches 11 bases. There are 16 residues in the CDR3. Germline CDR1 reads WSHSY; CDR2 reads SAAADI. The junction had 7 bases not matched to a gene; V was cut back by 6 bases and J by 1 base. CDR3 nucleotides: TGCGCCAGCAGAGCCGGGACTAGCGGTGGCCAAGAGACCCAGTACTTC. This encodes CASRAGTSGGQETQYF.

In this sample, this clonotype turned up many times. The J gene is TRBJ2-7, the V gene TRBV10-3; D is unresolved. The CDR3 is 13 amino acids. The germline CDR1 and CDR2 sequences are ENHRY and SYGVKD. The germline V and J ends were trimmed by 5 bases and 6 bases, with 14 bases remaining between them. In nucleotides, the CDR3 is TGTGCCATCAGTCGAGTCCAGGTCGGCGAGCAGTACTTC. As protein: CAISRVQVGEQYF.

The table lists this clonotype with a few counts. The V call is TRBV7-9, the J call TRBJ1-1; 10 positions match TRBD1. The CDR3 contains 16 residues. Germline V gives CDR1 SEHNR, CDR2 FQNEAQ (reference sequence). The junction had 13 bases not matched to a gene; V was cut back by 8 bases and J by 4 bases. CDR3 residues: CASGGQGNLLGTEAFF. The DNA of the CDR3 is TGTGCCAGCGGGGGACAGGGGAACCTTCTGGGCACTGAAGCTTTCTTT.

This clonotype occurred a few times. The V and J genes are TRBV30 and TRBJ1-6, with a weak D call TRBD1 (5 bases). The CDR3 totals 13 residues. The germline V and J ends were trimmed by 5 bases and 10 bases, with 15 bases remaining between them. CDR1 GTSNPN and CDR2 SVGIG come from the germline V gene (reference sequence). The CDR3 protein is CAWAMGGGSPLHF. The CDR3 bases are TGTGCCTGGGCCATGGGGGGAGGCTCACCCCTCCACTTT.

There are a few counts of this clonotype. The CDR3 sequence is CSVVPSTDTQYF. CDR3 in DNA: TGCAGCGTTGTGCCTAGCACAGATACGCAGTATTTT. This sequence joins TRBV29-1 and TRBJ2-3, with D unclear. The germline V and J ends were trimmed by 4 bases and 0 bases, with 5 bases remaining between them. Germline V gene lookup returns CDR1 SQVTM and CDR2 ANQGSEA. The CDR3 runs 12 residues.

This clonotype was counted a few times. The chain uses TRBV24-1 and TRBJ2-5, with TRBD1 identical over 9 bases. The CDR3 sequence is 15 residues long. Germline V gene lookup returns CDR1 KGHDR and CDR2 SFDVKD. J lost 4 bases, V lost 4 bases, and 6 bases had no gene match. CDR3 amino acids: CATSDSGQGVETQYF. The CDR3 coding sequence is TGTGCCACCAGTGACTCGGGACAGGGTGTAGAGACCCAGTACTTC.

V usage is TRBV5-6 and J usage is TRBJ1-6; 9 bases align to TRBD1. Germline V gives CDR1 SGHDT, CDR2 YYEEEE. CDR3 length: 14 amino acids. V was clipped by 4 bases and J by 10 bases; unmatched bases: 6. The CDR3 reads CASSVTGGRSPLHF. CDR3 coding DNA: TGTGCCAGCAGCGTCACAGGGGGCCGATCACCCCTCCACTTT. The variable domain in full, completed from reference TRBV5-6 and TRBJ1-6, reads DAGVTQSPTHLIKTRGQQVTLRCSPKSGHDTVSWYQQALGQGPQFIFQYYEEEERQRGNFPDRFSGHQFPNYSSELNVNALLLGDSALYLCASSVTGGRSPLHFGNGTRLTVT.

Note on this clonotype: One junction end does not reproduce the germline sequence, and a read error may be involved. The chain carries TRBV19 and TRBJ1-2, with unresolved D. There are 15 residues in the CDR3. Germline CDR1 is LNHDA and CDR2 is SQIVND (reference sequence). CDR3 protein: CASSIGAVVIYGCTF. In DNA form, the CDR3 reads TGTGCCAGTAGTATAGGGGCAGTCGTGATCTATGGCTGCACCTTC.

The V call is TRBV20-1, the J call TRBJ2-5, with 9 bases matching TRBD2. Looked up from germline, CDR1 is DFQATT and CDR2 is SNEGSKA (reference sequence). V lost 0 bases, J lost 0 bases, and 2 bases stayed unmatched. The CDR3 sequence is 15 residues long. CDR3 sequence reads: CSARDSGGYQETQYF. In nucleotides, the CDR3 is TGCAGTGCTAGAGATAGCGGGGGTTACCAAGAGACCCAGTACTTC.

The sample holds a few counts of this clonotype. This CDR3 reads CASGGRWDSPLHF. The CDR3 DNA sequence: TGTGCCAGCGGGGGGCGGTGGGATTCACCCCTCCACTTT. The J gene is TRBJ1-6, the V gene TRBV10-3; D might be TRBD1 (6 bases). Germline loops: CDR1 ENHRY, CDR2 SYGVKD. With 10 bases removed from V and 8 bases from J, the gap between germline ends came to 15 bases. This CDR3 comprises 13 residues.

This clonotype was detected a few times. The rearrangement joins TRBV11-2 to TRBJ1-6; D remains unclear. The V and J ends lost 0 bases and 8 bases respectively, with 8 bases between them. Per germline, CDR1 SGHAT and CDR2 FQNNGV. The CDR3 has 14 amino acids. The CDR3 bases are TGTGCCAGCAGCTTAGATCAGCGAGATTCACCCCTCCACTTT. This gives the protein CASSLDQRDSPLHF.

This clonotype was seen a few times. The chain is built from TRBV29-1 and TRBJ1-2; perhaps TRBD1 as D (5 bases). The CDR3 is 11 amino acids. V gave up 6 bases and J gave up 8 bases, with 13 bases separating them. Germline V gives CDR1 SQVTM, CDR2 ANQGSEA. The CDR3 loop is CSVAFRGGYTF. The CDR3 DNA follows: TGCAGCGTGGCCTTTCGGGGCGGCTACACCTTC.

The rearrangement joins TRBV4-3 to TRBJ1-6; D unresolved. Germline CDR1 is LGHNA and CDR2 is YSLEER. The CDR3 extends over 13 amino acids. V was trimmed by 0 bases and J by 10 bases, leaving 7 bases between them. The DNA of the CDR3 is TGCGCCAGCAGCCAAGACGCTGGGTCACCCCTCCACTTT. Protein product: CASSQDAGSPLHF.

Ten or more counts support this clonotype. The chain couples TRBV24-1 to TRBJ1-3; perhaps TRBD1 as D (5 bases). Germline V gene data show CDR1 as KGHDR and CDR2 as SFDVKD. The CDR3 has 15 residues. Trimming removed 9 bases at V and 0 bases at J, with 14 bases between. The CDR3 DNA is TGTGCCACCCCGGAGGGGCCAAGCTCTGGAAACACCATATATTTT. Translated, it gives CATPEGPSSGNTIYF.

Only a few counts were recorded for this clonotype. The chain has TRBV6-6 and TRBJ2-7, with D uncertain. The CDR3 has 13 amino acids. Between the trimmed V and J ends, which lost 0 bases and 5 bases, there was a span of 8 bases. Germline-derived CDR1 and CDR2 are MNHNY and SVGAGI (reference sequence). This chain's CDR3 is CASSYSSRDEQYF. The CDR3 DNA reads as TGTGCCAGCAGTTACTCGAGTAGGGACGAGCAGTACTTC.